This T cell receptor beta chain was recorded in a study of blood T cell repertoires in COVID-19. The participants were between about 18 and 90 years old and came from about two dozen US areas. Cohorts were determined from participant-reported clinical history. Recovered participants had two consecutive negative NP/OP PCR tests, healthcare professional clearance, or symptom resolution. J lost 10 bases, V lost 4 bases, and 5 bases had no gene match. Germline V gene lookup returns CDR1 MNHEY and CDR2 SMNVEV (reference sequence). The CDR3 consists of 13 residues. Under the authors' procedure: Estimation of nucleated cell counts was performed using reference gene primer amplification. Sequenced by immunoSEQ multiplex PCR; TCRdb stores in-frame clones only, minus some. The V and J calls and clone size are taken from that table; D and trimming were inferred from the DNA. The sample has a few hundred thousand clones, 85% to 90% seen once.

The chain employs TRBV27 and TRBJ2-1; 9 bases line up with TRBD1. The source of this sequence is a woman younger than 45 who had recovered from COVID-19. Material: PBMCs or T cells enriched from blood (not recorded which). The CDR3 is CASSSQGALEQFF. In DNA, the CDR3 is TGTGCCAGCAGTTCACAGGGGGCCCTAGAGCAGTTCTTC.